This record looks at one TCR beta chain sequence and its context. It has no known antigen specificity. Nothing much larger sits one base from this clone, and base qualities are not available. A distance of 16 bases separates the germline ends of V and J, which lose 4 bases and 7 bases respectively. CDR1 SEHNR and CDR2 FQNEAQ are derived from the germline V gene (reference sequence). Reading from cysteine to phenylalanine, the CDR3 counts 15 amino acids. The CDR3 DNA has 45 bases and is translated from base 1. The immunoSEQ Assay was used to sequence TCRbeta CDR3 regions. After extraction, genomic DNA underwent amplification by bias-controlled multiplex PCR, followed by high-throughput sequencing. The study's own analysis went as follows. Collapsing and filtering of sequences were performed to quantify the absolute abundance of each unique TCRbeta CDR3 region. T cell fraction was estimated by normalizing TCRbeta template counts to usable DNA, with usable DNA measured through amplification of reference genes found in all nucleated cells. Repertoire TCRs were annotated as SARS-CoV-2-specific when V gene, CDR3 amino acid sequence and J gene were exactly matched to a known reactive TCR set. The reference SARS-CoV-2 TCR set came from MIRA and was filtered for enrichment in COVID-19-positive ImmuneCODE repertoires, removing public or cross-reactive TCRs. Based on the MIRA antigens, annotated TCRs were further analysed at the level of specific ORF or position within ORF. Breadth was defined as annotated unique rearrangements over total unique productive rearrangements; depth was the summed frequency of those rearrangements. Two-sided Wilcoxon rank-sum tests were used to compare TCR breadth between groups. The table was pulled from immuneACCESS by TCRdb, which kept in-frame rearrangements only. Such tables lose some clones; where checked, under half of the loss comes from unresolved V genes, and the rest has no known cause. V, J and clone size reflect that table, while D and trimming were determined from the DNA. The sample table holds around 300,000 clones, of which 75% to 90% were seen once. Jointly, the top ten make up around 10% of the sample.

This record belongs to a study of Ad26.COV2.S vaccination and SARS-CoV-2 variants (dated by TCRdb to about 2021). In the study overall: Vaccine-arm donors came from COV1001, a multicentre, randomized, double-blind, placebo-controlled phase I-IIa trial of Ad26.COV2.S in healthy adults. Ad26.COV2.S was given intramuscularly at 5x10^10 or 1x10^11 viral particles, as a single shot or as two shots 56 days apart. A total of approximately 32 samples were included in the TCR-sequenced set, comprising roughly 20 Ad26.COV2.S vaccine recipients, 5 placebo recipients and 8 SARS-CoV-2 convalescent individuals. TCRbeta repertoire sequencing served as the tool for gauging how specific and how broad the SARS-CoV-2-reactive T cell receptors were following Ad26.COV2.S vaccination. Participants in the trial were split at random into five groups of five each, receiving low-dose or high-dose Ad26.COV2.S once or twice, or else placebo on both occasions. Blinding of investigators to trial group allocation was maintained during experiments and outcome assessment. General study outcomes and caveats: The study lacked the statistical power to compare responses across vaccine doses or regimens. Higher spike-specific TCR breadth was observed in Ad26.COV2.S recipients than in placebo recipients (P = 0.0014). It was noted by the authors that total T cell responses may have been underestimated by the TCR breadth and depth analyses. Comparable non-spike TCR breadth was observed between vaccine and placebo recipients, consistent with only spike being contained in the vaccine. After vaccination, spike-specific CD8+ and CD4+ T cell responses were reported to show substantial breadth.

The treatment or condition label, read with the paper, signifies: some 20 received Ad26.COV2.S at low or high dose, single or two shots; about 5 received placebo; per-sample allocation not given. For vaccine and placebo recipients, repertoires were sequenced using samples collected on day 63 after the first injection. Cohort 1b enrolled around 23 adults aged 18-55 years at a single site in Boston, USA, between 29 July and 7 August 2020. Ad26.COV2.S was a replication-incompetent adenovirus type 26 vector that expressed a prefusion-stabilized SARS-CoV-2 spike protein derived from the original Wuhan strain.

The sequences come from peripheral blood, collected in a trial of Ad26.COV2.S vaccine versus placebo. This receptor was identified in a person aged 18-60 years who received the Ad26.COV2.S COVID-19 vaccine or a placebo. The chain employs TRBV7-9 and TRBJ2-2; TRBD2 is possibly the D segment (6 matching bases). The base sequence is TGTGCCAGCAGCTCCGGCGGGGACTGGGGCGGGGAGCTGTTTTTT. Its protein reads: CASSSGGDWGGELFF.